This T cell receptor (beta chain) derives from a study of blood T cells in healthy people across ages. The study, taken as a whole, reports: Conclusively comparing naive with antigen-experienced cells was impossible with unsorted PBMCs. Fewer expanded clones and more diversity marked long-lived versus aged donors.

As concerns this clonotype: What it recognizes is unknown.

Donation came from healthy Caucasian individuals in Russia who were aged about 6 to 100. A sample-barcoded 5' primer and a J-beta primer mix were used in a second PCR of about 7 to 12 cycles. A template-switch adaptor that had 12 random nucleotides put a tag on each cDNA molecule. MiXCR, run by TCRdb on the 5' RACE reads, gives a single entry per CDR3 protein. The sample includes about 770,000 distinct CDR3 sequences, around 43% of them seen just once. The CDR3 sequence is 16 residues long. V was shortened by 8 bases and J by 0 bases, with 19 bases between the two germline ends. The chain joins TRBV12-3 or TRBV12-4 to TRBJ1-1; D remains unclear. Sequencing input: blood. This TCR came from a man in his 60s in good health. CDR3 coding DNA: TGTGCCAGCCTCGACCGGACGGAAAAGATGAACACTGAAGCTTTCTTT. The encoded protein is CASLDRTEKMNTEAFF.